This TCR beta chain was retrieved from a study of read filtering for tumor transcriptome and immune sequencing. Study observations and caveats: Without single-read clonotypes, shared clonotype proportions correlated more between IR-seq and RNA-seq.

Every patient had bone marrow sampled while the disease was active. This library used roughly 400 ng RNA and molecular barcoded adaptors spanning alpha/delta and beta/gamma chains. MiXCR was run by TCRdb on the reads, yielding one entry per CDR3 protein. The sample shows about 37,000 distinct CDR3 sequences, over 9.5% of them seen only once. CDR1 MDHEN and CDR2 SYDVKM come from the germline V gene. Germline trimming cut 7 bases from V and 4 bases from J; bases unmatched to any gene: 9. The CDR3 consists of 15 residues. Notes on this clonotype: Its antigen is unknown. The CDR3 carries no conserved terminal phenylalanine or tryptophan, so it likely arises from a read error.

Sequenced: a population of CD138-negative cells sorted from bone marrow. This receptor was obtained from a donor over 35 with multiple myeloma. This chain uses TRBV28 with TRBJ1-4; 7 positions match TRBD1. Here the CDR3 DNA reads TGTGCCAGCACCACCGGAGCAGGGGGTAATGAAAAACTGTTTCTT. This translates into CASTTGAGGNEKLFL.